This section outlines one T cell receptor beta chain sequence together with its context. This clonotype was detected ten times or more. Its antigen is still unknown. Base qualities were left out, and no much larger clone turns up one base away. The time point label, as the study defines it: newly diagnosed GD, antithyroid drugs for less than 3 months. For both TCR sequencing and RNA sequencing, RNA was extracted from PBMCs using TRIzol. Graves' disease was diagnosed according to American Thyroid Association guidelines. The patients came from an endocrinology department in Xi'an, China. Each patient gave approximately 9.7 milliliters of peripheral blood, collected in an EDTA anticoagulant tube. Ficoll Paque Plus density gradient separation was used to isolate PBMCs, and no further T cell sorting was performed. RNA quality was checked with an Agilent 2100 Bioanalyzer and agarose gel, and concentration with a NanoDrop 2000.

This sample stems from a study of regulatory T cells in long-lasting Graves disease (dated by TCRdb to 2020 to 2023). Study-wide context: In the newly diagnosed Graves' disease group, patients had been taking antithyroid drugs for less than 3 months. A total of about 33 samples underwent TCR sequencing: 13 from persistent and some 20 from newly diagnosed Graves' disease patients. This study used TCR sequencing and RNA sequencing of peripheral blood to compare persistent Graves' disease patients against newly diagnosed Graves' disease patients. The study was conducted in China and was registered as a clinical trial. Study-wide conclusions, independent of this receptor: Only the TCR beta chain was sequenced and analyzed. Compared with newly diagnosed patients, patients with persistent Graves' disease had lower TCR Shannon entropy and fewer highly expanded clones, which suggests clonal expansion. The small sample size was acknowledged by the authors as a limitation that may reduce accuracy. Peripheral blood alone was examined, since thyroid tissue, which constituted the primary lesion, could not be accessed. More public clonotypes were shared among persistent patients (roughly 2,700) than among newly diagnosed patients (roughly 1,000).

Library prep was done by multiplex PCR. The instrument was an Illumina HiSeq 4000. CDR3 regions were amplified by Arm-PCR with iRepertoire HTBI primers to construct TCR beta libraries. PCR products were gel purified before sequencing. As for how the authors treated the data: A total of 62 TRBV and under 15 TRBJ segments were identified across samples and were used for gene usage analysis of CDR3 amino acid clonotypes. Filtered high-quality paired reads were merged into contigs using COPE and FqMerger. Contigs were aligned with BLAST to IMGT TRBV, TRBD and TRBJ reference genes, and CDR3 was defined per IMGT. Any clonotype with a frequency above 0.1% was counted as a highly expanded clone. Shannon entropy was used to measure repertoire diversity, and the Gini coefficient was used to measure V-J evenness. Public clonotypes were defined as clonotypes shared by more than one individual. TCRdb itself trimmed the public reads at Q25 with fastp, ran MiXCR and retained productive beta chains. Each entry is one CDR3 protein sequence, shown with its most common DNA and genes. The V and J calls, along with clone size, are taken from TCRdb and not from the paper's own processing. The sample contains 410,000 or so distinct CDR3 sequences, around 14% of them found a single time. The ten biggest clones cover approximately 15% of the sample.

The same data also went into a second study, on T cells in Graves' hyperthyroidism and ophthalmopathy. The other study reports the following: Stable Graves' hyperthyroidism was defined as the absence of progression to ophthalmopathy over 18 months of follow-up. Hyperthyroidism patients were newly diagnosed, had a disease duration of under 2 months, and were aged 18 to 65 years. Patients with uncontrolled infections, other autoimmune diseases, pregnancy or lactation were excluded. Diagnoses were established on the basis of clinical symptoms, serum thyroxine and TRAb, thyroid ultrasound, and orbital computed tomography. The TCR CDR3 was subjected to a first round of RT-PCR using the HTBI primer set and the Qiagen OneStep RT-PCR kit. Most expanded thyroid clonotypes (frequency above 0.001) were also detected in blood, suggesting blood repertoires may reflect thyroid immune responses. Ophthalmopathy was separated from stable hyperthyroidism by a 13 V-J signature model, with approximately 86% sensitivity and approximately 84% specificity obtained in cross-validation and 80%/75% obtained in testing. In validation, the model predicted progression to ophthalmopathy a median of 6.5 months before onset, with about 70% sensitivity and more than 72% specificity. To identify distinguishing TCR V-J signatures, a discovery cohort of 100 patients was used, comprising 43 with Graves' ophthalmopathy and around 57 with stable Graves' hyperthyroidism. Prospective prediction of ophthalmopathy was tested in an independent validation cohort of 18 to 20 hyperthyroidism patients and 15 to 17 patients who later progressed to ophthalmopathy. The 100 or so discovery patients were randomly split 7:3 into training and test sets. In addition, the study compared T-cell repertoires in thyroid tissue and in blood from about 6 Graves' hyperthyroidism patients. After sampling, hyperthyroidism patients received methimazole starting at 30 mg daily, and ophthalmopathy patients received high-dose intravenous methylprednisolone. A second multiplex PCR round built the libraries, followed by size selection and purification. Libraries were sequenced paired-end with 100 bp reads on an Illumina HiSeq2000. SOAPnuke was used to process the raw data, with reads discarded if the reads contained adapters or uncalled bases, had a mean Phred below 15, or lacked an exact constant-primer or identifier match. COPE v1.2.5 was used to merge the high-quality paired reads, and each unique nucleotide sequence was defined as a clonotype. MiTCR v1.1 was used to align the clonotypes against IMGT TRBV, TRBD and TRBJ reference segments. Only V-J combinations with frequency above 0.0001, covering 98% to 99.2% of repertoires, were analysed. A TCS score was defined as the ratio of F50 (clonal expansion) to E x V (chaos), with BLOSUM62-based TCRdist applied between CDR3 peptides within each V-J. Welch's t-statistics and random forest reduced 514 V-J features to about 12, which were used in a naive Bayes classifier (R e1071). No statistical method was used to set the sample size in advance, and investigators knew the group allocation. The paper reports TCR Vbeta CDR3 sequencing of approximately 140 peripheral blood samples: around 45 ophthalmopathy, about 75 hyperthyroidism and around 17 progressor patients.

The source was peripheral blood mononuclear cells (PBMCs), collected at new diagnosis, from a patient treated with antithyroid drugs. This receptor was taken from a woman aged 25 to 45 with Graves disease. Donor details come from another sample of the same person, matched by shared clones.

The sequenced DNA is TGCAGTGCTAGGGGGGGTGGGGCAAGCAATCAGCCCCAGCATTTT. This translates into CSARGGGASNQPQHF. The chain is made from TRBV20-1 and TRBJ1-5, with a weak D call of TRBD1 (5 bases match). V was cut back by 3 bases and J by 1 base, leaving a gap of 13 bases between them. According to the germline V gene (reference sequence), CDR1 reads DFQATT and CDR2 reads SNEGSKA. Inclusive of the bounding cysteine and phenylalanine, the CDR3 is 15 residues long. Only CDR3 DNA remains: 45 bases, in frame from the first base.